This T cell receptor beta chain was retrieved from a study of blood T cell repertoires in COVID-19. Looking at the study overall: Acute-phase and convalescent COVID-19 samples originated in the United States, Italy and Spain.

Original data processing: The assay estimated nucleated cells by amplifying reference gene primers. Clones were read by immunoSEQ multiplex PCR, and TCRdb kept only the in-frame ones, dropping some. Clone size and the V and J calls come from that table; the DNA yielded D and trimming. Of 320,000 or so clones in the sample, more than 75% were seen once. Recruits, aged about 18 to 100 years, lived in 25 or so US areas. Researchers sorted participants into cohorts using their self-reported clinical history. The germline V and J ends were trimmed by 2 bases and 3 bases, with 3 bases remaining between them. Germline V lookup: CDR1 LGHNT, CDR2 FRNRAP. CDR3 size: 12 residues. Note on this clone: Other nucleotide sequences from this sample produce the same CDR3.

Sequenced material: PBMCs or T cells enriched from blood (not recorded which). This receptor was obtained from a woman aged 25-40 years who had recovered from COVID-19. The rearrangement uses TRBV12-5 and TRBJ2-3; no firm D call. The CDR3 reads CASGLRTDTQYF. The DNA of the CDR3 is TGTGCTAGTGGTTTGCGGACAGATACGCAGTATTTT.